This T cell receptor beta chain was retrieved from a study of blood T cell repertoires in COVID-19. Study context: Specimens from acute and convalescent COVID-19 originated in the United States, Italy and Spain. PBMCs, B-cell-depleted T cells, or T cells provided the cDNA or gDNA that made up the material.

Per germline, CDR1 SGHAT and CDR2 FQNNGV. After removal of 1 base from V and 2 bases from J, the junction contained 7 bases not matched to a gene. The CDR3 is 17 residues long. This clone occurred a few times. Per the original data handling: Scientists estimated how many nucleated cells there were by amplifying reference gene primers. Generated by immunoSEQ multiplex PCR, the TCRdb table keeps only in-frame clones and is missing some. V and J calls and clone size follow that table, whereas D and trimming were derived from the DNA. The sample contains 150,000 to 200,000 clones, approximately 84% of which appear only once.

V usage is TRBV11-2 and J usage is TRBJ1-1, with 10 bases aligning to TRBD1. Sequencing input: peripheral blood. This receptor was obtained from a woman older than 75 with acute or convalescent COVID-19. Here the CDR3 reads CASSLAMGQGLNTEAFF. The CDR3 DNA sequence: TGTGCCAGCAGCTTAGCGATGGGACAGGGGCTAAACACTGAAGCTTTCTTT.